A single sample is the source of the 2 T cell receptor beta chains below, sequenced in a study of cytomegalovirus exposure and HLA in healthy donors. The study ran its PCR with 60 Vbeta and 13 Jbeta primers. Using immunoSEQ multiplex PCR, the repertoire was profiled, and TCRdb retains in-frame clones only, with some absent. The repertoire has about 130,000 clones, about 74% of them found once; the top ten carry approximately 4.3%. Material: PBMCs. These receptors all come from a man aged 18 to 30 in good health and CMV-seropositive.

The genes are TRBV5-1 and TRBJ2-5; 9 bases are shared with TRBD1. CDR1 and CDR2 from the germline V gene are SGHRS and YFSETQ. There are 15 residues in the CDR3. With 4 bases clipped from V and 4 bases from J, the junction kept 8 bases outside the gene matches. CDR3 amino acids: CASSTRTGASETQYF. The CDR3 nucleotides read TGCGCCAGCAGCACCAGGACAGGGGCGTCAGAGACCCAGTACTTC.

In this sample, this clone turned up a few times. The V and J genes are TRBV7-8 and TRBJ1-5; no reliable D call. CDR1 and CDR2 (germline): SGHVS, FQNEAQ. V shed 4 bases and J shed 9 bases, with 16 bases lying between them. This CDR3 contains 14 residues. The CDR3 DNA sequence: TGTGCCAGCAGCTCCCGAAGGAGCAAGGCGCCCCAGCATTTT. Translation: CASSSRRSKAPQHF.